One sample yielded the 15 T cell receptor beta chains listed below, sequenced in a study of regulatory T cells in long-lasting Graves disease. The authors built TCR beta libraries using iRepertoire HTBI primers and Arm-PCR of CDR3 regions. TCRdb reprocessed the multiplex PCR reads with MiXCR, giving one entry per CDR3 protein. In the table there are around 460,000 distinct CDR3 sequences, approximately 14% of which are singletons. Sample time point: newly diagnosed GD, antithyroid drugs for less than 3 months. Scientists built the TCR library using RNA that was extracted from PBMCs. These data are also associated with another study on T cells in Graves' hyperthyroidism and ophthalmopathy.

The material was peripheral blood mononuclear cells (PBMCs), obtained at new diagnosis, from a patient treated with antithyroid drugs. The receptors originated from a woman aged 45-65 years with Graves disease.

This chain joins TRBV6-1 and TRBJ1-5, with TRBD1 as a possible D gene (5 bases). The V end lost 8 bases, the J end lost 10 bases, and 6 bases lay between the germline ends. CDR3 length: 9 amino acids. CDR1 and CDR2 from the germline V gene are MNHNS and SASEGT. CDR3 loop: CASRDPQHF. The DNA of the CDR3 is TGTGCCAGCCGGGACCCCCAGCATTTT.

This clonotype has ten or more counts. This chain joins TRBV29-1 and TRBJ2-5; no reliable D call. This CDR3 contains 10 residues. The ends were cut back, 6 bases at V and 5 bases at J, with 7 bases in the middle. Per germline, CDR1 SQVTM and CDR2 ANQGSEA. The CDR3 DNA is TGCAGCGTGTCCGGGGAGACCCAGTACTTC. This translates into CSVSGETQYF.

A note on this clonotype: This sequence may be a read error, since a much larger clone differs from it by one base. The chain combines TRBV10-3 with TRBJ1-1; 8 nucleotides match TRBD1. Trimming at V came to 8 bases and at J to 4 bases, leaving 9 bases not matched to a gene. The CDR3 has 14 residues. In germline, CDR1 is ENHRY, CDR2 SYGVKD. The CDR3, as DNA: TGTGCCATCGCCATCGGGACAGGAACCACTGAAGCTTTCTTT. As protein: CAIAIGTGTTEAFF.

This clonotype turned up a few times. This chain joins TRBV11-2 and TRBJ2-4; 7 bases match TRBD1. The CDR3 contains 15 residues. CDR1 is SGHAT and CDR2 is FQNNGV in the germline V gene. The ends lost 4 bases at V and 5 bases at J; junction bases unmatched: 8. Here the CDR3 reads CASSSYRGAQNIQYF. Here the CDR3 DNA reads TGTGCCAGCAGCTCGTACAGGGGTGCTCAAAACATTCAGTACTTC.

The genes are TRBV11-3 and TRBJ2-2; 10 nucleotides line up with TRBD2. CDR3 length equals 15 residues. Germline V gene lookup returns CDR1 SGHNT and CDR2 YENEEA. V gave up 5 bases and J gave up 7 bases; unmatched junction bases: 7. CDR3 bases: TGTGCCAGCAGCCCTCGATCTAGCGGGAGCGGGGAGCTGTTTTTT. Protein product: CASSPRSSGSGELFF.

This rearrangement joins TRBV12-3 or TRBV12-4 to TRBJ2-7, with D perhaps TRBD1 or TRBD2 (5 bases each). This CDR3 contains 14 residues. V shed 6 bases and J shed 5 bases, with 17 bases lying between them. The CDR3 nucleotides read TGTGCCAGCAGCCGGGACCCGAGGACCCACGAGCAGTACTTC. This encodes CASSRDPRTHEQYF.

This clonotype was seen repeatedly, ten times or more. The CDR3 coding sequence is TGCAGCGGAACACCAGGGGACCCGAACACTGAAGCTTTCTTT. It translates to CSGTPGDPNTEAFF. J is TRBJ1-1 and V is TRBV29-1; a possible D gene is TRBD1 (6 bases). CDR3 length: 14 residues. Germline CDR1 reads SQVTM; CDR2 reads ANQGSEA. Trimming removed 7 bases at V and 1 base at J, with 16 bases between. The variable domain in full, with the rest retrieved from reference TRBV29-1 and TRBJ1-1, is SAVISQKPSRDICQRGTSLTIQCQVDSQVTMMFWYRQQPGQSLTLIATANQGSEATYESGFVIDKFPISRPNLTFSTLTVSNMSPEDSSIYLCSGTPGDPNTEAFFGQGTRLTVV.

This clonotype was detected many times. The CDR3: CASTTTGYGYTF. In DNA form, the CDR3 reads TGTGCCAGCACCACGACCGGCTATGGCTACACCTTC. This rearrangement joins TRBV12-3 or TRBV12-4 to TRBJ1-2; D call uncertain. This CDR3 spans 12 amino acids. V was trimmed by 7 bases and J by 4 bases, leaving 10 bases between them.

This clonotype has only a few counts. This chain joins TRBV4-1 and TRBJ2-7; tentatively, D is TRBD1 (6 bases). The length of the CDR3 is 14 residues. The germline gives CDR1 MGHRA, CDR2 YSYEKL. Trimming pared 5 bases from V and 3 bases from J, leaving 14 bases between. This chain's CDR3 is CASSETGGNYEQYF. The CDR3 DNA reads as TGCGCCAGCAGCGAGACAGGAGGAAACTACGAGCAGTACTTC.

This clonotype was picked up one time. Possible read error: a much larger clone is one base away. The gene calls are TRBV27 and TRBJ2-7, with 7 bases lining up with TRBD1. The CDR3 loop spans 14 amino acids. CDR1 and CDR2 from the germline V gene are MNHEY and SMNVEV (reference sequence). Trimming at V came to 0 bases and at J to 9 bases, leaving 8 bases not matched to a gene. Here the CDR3 reads CASSLSRTGVGQYF. The CDR3 DNA sequence: TGTGCCAGCAGTTTATCGAGGACAGGCGTCGGGCAGTACTTC.

This clonotype was counted between two and nine times. V and J are TRBV19 and TRBJ2-3, with D tentatively TRBD1 (6 bases). There are 16 residues in the CDR3. The V and J ends lost 4 bases and 0 bases respectively, with 14 bases between them. From germline, CDR1 is LNHDA and CDR2 SQIVND (reference sequence). In nucleotides, the CDR3 is TGTGCCAGTAGTAGAGGACAGCTAATCAGCACAGATACGCAGTATTTT. Its protein is CASSRGQLISTDTQYF.

This chain connects TRBV4-1 to TRBJ2-1; 9 nucleotides align to TRBD2. Germline V gene sequence: CDR1 MGHRA, CDR2 YSYEKL. The CDR3 runs 16 residues. After removal of 4 bases from V and 3 bases from J, the junction contained 7 bases not matched to a gene. In nucleotides, the CDR3 is TGCGCCAGCAGCCTATTAGCGGGAGCGAACTACAATGAGCAGTTCTTC. Its translation is CASSLLAGANYNEQFF.

This clonotype was counted many times. The chain joins TRBV12-3 or TRBV12-4 to TRBJ2-5, with 7 nucleotides matching TRBD1. The trim removed 4 bases at V and 5 bases at J, leaving 7 bases unmatched. The CDR3 covers 14 residues. CDR3 coding DNA: TGTGCCAGCAGTTCGGGACAGTGGGGGGAGACCCAGTACTTC. Its protein product is CASSSGQWGETQYF.

At least ten counts were recorded for this clonotype. CDR3 amino acids: CASSFSYETQYF. DNA of the CDR3: TGTGCCAGCAGTTTTTCGTATGAGACCCAGTACTTC. V gene TRBV12-3 or TRBV12-4 combines with J gene TRBJ2-5; D is ambiguous. This CDR3 is built from 12 residues. V lost 3 bases, J lost 5 bases, and 7 bases lay in between.

The chain employs TRBV19 and TRBJ1-6; TRBD1 is a possible D gene (6 bases). Germline values: CDR1 LNHDA, CDR2 SQIVND (reference sequence). V was cut by 7 bases and J by 7 bases, with 14 bases left in between. This CDR3 has 14 residues. The CDR3: CASTWGHINSPLHF. CDR3 DNA sequence: TGTGCCAGTACTTGGGGACACATCAATTCACCCCTCCACTTT.